The following is a T cell receptor beta chain sequence with its context. Its antigen is unknown. The data are from a study of radiation and T cells in renal cell carcinoma. Study-level background: Nephrectomy followed 15 Gy stereotactic body radiation by 4 weeks.

V shed 4 bases and J shed 0 bases, with 10 bases lying between them. The CDR3 is 15 amino acids. CDR1 MNHNS and CDR2 SASEGT come from the germline V gene. The time point: blood 2 weeks post-SBRT. The treatment was: 15 Gy SBRT to primary tumor, nephrectomy 4 weeks later. Radiation-treated patients gave blood at baseline, week 2 and week 4. Sequencing was performed with immunoSEQ multiplex PCR; in TCRdb, only in-frame clones are kept and a portion is missing. The table lists roughly 130,000 clones, more than 70% of them singletons. Study findings and constraints: In blood, top tumor clones expanded by 2 weeks, shrinking by 4.

The receptor's source is a woman in her seventies with renal cell carcinoma. The sequences come from blood, collected from a patient whose treatment included radiotherapy and nephrectomy. The chain employs TRBV6-1 and TRBJ2-1, with D uncertain. CDR3 protein: CASSAGPTSYNEQFF. The CDR3 nucleotides are TGTGCCAGCAGTGCTGGACCGACCTCCTACAATGAGCAGTTCTTC.